The present T cell receptor (beta chain) was sequenced within a study of shared T cell receptors in the human thymus. Looked up from germline, CDR1 is MNHEY and CDR2 is SMNVEV (reference sequence). J was trimmed by 7 bases and V by 4 bases; bases with no gene match: 4. The CDR3 runs 13 residues. The method was immunoSEQ multiplex PCR; TCRdb's version includes in-frame clones alone and lacks a portion of them. The data show hundreds of thousands of clones, around 82% seen once. The same sample was also used in a study of human thymus T cells.

V and J are TRBV27 and TRBJ1-2; 9 nucleotides align to TRBD1. The material sequenced was thymocytes. The sequence came from a boy under two years old with a congenital heart defect. The CDR3 loop is CASSSGTGTGYTF. CDR3 nucleotides: TGTGCCAGCAGTTCTGGGACAGGGACTGGCTACACCTTC.